This T cell receptor beta chain derives from a study of blood T cell repertoires in COVID-19. Overall study: Samples came from the United States, Italy and Spain, spanning acute and convalescent COVID-19. The analysed material was cDNA or gDNA that came from T cells, B-cell-depleted T cells, or PBMCs.

Patients in Seattle were enrolled during active infection, then followed longitudinally. Under the authors' procedure: By means of reference gene primer amplification, nucleated cell counts were estimated. Sequencing was performed with immunoSEQ multiplex PCR; in TCRdb, only in-frame clones are kept and a portion is missing. D and trimming come from the DNA, and the V and J calls and clone size come from that table. The data contain about 360,000 clones, 75% to 90% of them singletons. V was shortened by 0 bases and J by 7 bases, with 11 bases between the two germline ends. The CDR3 extends over 14 amino acids. Germline CDR1 SGHNT, CDR2 YYREEE (reference sequence).

The rearrangement joins TRBV5-4 to TRBJ1-5; D is perhaps TRBD1 (5 bases). The receptor was isolated from a woman aged 55-75 years with COVID-19, enrolled during active disease. The sequencing input was peripheral blood. In DNA form, the CDR3 reads TGTGCCAGCAGCTTGGCTGGCAGGGCACAGCCCCAGCATTTT. Protein product: CASSLAGRAQPQHF.